This TCR beta chain was identified in a study of blood T cell repertoires in COVID-19. Whole-study context: From T cells, B-cell-depleted T cells, or PBMCs came the material, which was cDNA or gDNA.

CDR1 and CDR2 from the germline V gene are MNHEY and SVGAGI. Trimming pared 7 bases from V and 0 bases from J, leaving 9 bases between. The CDR3 sequence is 13 residues long. TCRdb's copy holds only in-frame clones and misses some; the assay was immunoSEQ multiplex PCR. This table has fewer than 250,000 clones, about 87% appearing once. The sequenced material came from peripheral blood. V gene TRBV6-5 combines with J gene TRBJ1-1; no reliable D call. This sequence was found in a man in his thirties or forties with COVID-19, enrolled during active disease. The CDR3 DNA reads TGTGCCAGCAACACCGATATGAACACTGAAGCTTTCTTT. Translation gives CASNTDMNTEAFF.